The 18 T cell receptor beta chains listed next were all sequenced from one sample in a study of blood T cells in healthy people across ages. Primers used in a second PCR of about 7 to 12 cycles were a sample-barcoded 5' primer and a J-beta primer mix. TCRdb reprocessed the 5' RACE reads with MiXCR, giving one entry per CDR3 protein. There are 550,000 to 700,000 distinct CDR3 sequences in the sample; approximately 27% occur only once, and less than 20% lies in the top ten. The sequenced sample was blood. These receptor sequences come from a woman in her 70s in good health.

This chain uses TRBV6-6 with TRBJ2-1; D possibly corresponds to TRBD1 (6 bases). The end of the DNA aligns better with TRBJ2-4, so the J call may be wrong. The CDR3 is made up of 13 amino acids. Germline CDR1 MNHNY, CDR2 SVGAGI (reference sequence). The CDR3 is CASSYSGTPHQYF. The CDR3 bases are TGTGCCAGCAGTTACTCCGGGACACCGCATCAGTACTTC.

The rearrangement uses TRBV4-2 and TRBJ1-5; D unclear. The ends were cut back, 0 bases at V and 3 bases at J, with 9 bases in the middle. There are 15 residues in the CDR3. Germline V gene lookup returns CDR1 LGHNA and CDR2 YNFKEQ. CDR3: CASSQEATNNQPQHF. The CDR3 DNA reads TGTGCCAGCAGCCAAGAAGCGACGAACAATCAGCCCCAGCATTTT.

The chain couples TRBV28 to TRBJ1-2; possible D gene TRBD1, 6 bases. This CDR3 comprises 16 residues. Germline assignment: CDR1 MDHEN and CDR2 SYDVKM. V lost 3 bases and J lost 2, with 16 bases in between. CDR3 protein: CASSFGDTLLNYGYTF. CDR3 in DNA: TGTGCCAGCAGTTTCGGGGACACACTTTTAAACTATGGCTACACCTTC.

The chain couples TRBV5-1 to TRBJ1-5; D call uncertain. Trimming shortened V by 4 bases and J by 0 bases, and 14 bases separated the two germline ends. The CDR3 extends over 16 amino acids. Looked up from germline, CDR1 is SGHRS and CDR2 is YFSETQ. The CDR3 loop reads CASSAVPMDSNQPQHF. CDR3 bases: TGCGCCAGCAGCGCGGTCCCTATGGATAGCAATCAGCCCCAGCATTTT.

The table lists this clonotype with a few counts. The chain couples TRBV29-1 to TRBJ1-2; TRBD1 is a possible D gene (6 bases). The CDR3 covers 15 residues. CDR1 SQVTM and CDR2 ANQGSEA come from the germline V gene. V was pared by 6 bases and J by 1 base, with 18 bases between. This CDR3 reads CSVQGGDPLNYGYTF. The CDR3 DNA reads TGCAGCGTACAGGGCGGCGATCCGCTTAACTATGGCTACACCTTC.

V usage is TRBV19 and J usage is TRBJ1-5; D unresolved. Germline CDR1 reads LNHDA; CDR2 reads SQIVND (reference sequence). V shed 10 bases and J shed 4 bases, with 5 bases lying between them. The CDR3 has 10 amino acids. In DNA form, the CDR3 reads TGTGCCACCGGGAATCAGCCCCAGCATTTT. It is translated as CATGNQPQHF.

The chain has TRBV7-9 and TRBJ2-3, with D perhaps matching TRBD2 (8 bases). The CDR3 extends over 14 amino acids. V shed 5 bases and J shed 5 bases, with 14 bases lying between them. CDR1 is SEHNR and CDR2 is FQNEAQ in the germline V gene (reference sequence). CDR3 in DNA: TGTGCCAGCAGCCGGGGGGGGGACAGAGATACGCAGTATTTT. Protein product: CASSRGGDRDTQYF.

A few counts support this clonotype. CDR3 residues: CASSSGQGEGSNTEAFF. Here the CDR3 DNA reads TGTGCCAGCAGCTCAGGACAGGGGGAGGGATCGAACACTGAAGCTTTCTTT. The rearrangement links TRBV7-9 to TRBJ1-1; 10 bases match TRBD1. The CDR3 consists of 17 residues. With 4 bases clipped from V and 1 base from J, the junction kept 9 bases outside the gene matches. Germline V CDR1 and CDR2: SEHNR, FQNEAQ (reference sequence).

This clonotype turned up a few times. CDR3 bases: TGCAGTGCTCAAGGGGGTTACGCGAATGAGCAGTTCTTC. Protein: CSAQGGYANEQFF. The rearrangement uses TRBV20-1 and TRBJ2-5, with D perhaps matching TRBD1 (6 bases). The last part of the DNA fits TRBJ2-1 better; the J call may be wrong. Germline V gene data show CDR1 as DFQATT and CDR2 as SNEGSKA (reference sequence). This CDR3 has 13 residues.

The CDR3 sequence is CASSILRSSGADTQYF. The CDR3 DNA reads TGTGCCAGTAGTATATTGAGGTCTAGCGGGGCCGATACGCAGTATTTT. The rearrangement uses TRBV19 and TRBJ2-3; TRBD2 matches 9 bases. Trimming at V came to 2 bases and at J to 6 bases, leaving 9 bases not matched to a gene. The germline V gene encodes CDR1 LNHDA and CDR2 SQIVND (reference sequence). The CDR3 runs to 16 residues.

V gene TRBV20-1 combines with J gene TRBJ1-2; possible D gene TRBD1, 5 bases. Germline V CDR1 and CDR2: DFQATT, SNEGSKA (reference sequence). The CDR3 has 14 residues. Trimming cost V 1 base and J 3 bases, with 12 bases left between them. CDR3 DNA sequence: TGCAGTGCTAGAGTGGAAGGGGTAGACTATGGCTACACCTTC. Translating gives CSARVEGVDYGYTF.

Points on this clonotype: A much bigger clone sits one base away, suggesting this may be a read error. The J gene is TRBJ2-1, the V gene TRBV20-1; no definite D call. V lost 6 bases and J 7 bases, leaving 25 bases between the germline ends. The CDR3 spans 16 residues. CDR1 and CDR2 (germline): DFQATT, SNEGSKA (reference sequence). CDR3: CSAPGWGSKSQNEQFF. Here the CDR3 DNA reads TGCAGTGCCCCTGGTTGGGGTAGCAAGTCACAGAATGAGCAGTTCTTC.

The chain combines TRBV18 with TRBJ2-1; D ambiguous. This CDR3 has 17 amino acids. CDR1 KGHSH and CDR2 LQKENI come from the germline V gene. Trimming stripped 5 bases from V and 0 bases from J, with 17 bases between. The chain's CDR3 is CASSSRVAAFSYNEQFF. For the CDR3, the DNA is TGTGCCAGCTCATCCCGTGTCGCGGCTTTCTCCTACAATGAGCAGTTCTTC.

This clonotype was seen a handful of times. This chain joins TRBV5-1 and TRBJ1-4, with 7 nucleotides matching TRBD1. CDR1 is SGHRS and CDR2 is YFSETQ in the germline V gene. This CDR3 is 15 amino acids long. V was pared by 4 bases and J by 4 bases, with 7 bases of the junction left unmatched. The CDR3 loop reads CASSLRQGRNEKLFF. The CDR3 DNA reads TGCGCCAGCAGCCTACGACAGGGACGTAATGAAAAACTGTTTTTT. The variable domain in full, completed from reference TRBV5-1 and TRBJ1-4, reads KAGVTQTPRYLIKTRGQQVTLSCSPISGHRSVSWYQQTPGQGLQFLFEYFSETQRNKGNFPGRFSGRQFSNSRSEMNVSTLELGDSALYLCASSLRQGRNEKLFFGSGTQLSVL.

This rearrangement joins TRBV9 to TRBJ1-2; D possibly corresponds to TRBD1 (5 bases). CDR3 size: 15 residues. From germline, CDR1 is SGDLS and CDR2 YYNGEE. Trimming pared 4 bases from V and 4 bases from J, leaving 17 bases between. The chain's CDR3 is CASSQDPQETYGYTF. The CDR3 DNA reads as TGTGCCAGCAGCCAAGATCCACAGGAGACCTATGGCTACACCTTC.

This clonotype showed up just a few times. The gene calls are TRBV11-2 and TRBJ2-7; 7 nucleotides agree with TRBD1. This CDR3 spans 14 amino acids. CDR1 SGHAT and CDR2 FQNNGV come from the germline V gene. V lost 0 bases and J lost 9; bases outside the gene matches: 8. The CDR3 DNA is TGTGCCAGCAGCTTAGAAACGACAGGGTTAAGGCAGTACTTC. It yields the protein CASSLETTGLRQYF.

This clonotype was counted between two and nine times. This sequence joins TRBV18 and TRBJ2-5; TRBD2 aligns across 15 bases. The J segment lost 3 bases and the V segment lost 3 bases, leaving 2 bases of the junction unmatched. This CDR3 contains 16 residues. Germline loops: CDR1 KGHSH, CDR2 LQKENI. DNA of the CDR3: TGTGCCAGCTCACCGAGGACTAGCGGGGGGGAAGAGACCCAGTACTTC. Protein: CASSPRTSGGEETQYF.

This chain uses TRBV29-1 with TRBJ2-5, with 7 bases identical to TRBD1. CDR3 length equals 15 residues. V dropped 1 base and J dropped 2; count of bases not matched to a gene: 7. Germline V gene sequence: CDR1 SQVTM, CDR2 ANQGSEA. The CDR3: CSVEGDRDRQETQYF. For the CDR3, the DNA is TGCAGCGTTGAAGGGGATAGGGACAGACAAGAGACCCAGTACTTC. Filled out from reference TRBV29-1 and TRBJ2-5, the complete variable domain reads SAVISQKPSRDICQRGTSLTIQCQVDSQVTMMFWYRQQPGQSLTLIATANQGSEATYESGFVIDKFPISRPNLTFSTLTVSNMSPEDSSIYLCSVEGDRDRQETQYFGPGTRLLVL.